This section outlines one T cell receptor (beta chain) sequence together with its context. Its cognate antigen is unknown. The CDR3 has 15 amino acids. V gave up 4 bases and J gave up 6 bases, with 18 bases separating them. CDR1 is MNHNY and CDR2 is SVGAGI in the germline V gene (reference sequence). The data belong to a study of T cell clonotyping in hematopoietic cell transplantation. Blood collection times were about day -28 and days 30, 100, 180 posttransplant. Study-wide findings and caveats: Few recipient clonotypes overlapped donors; over 95% were de novo at given depth. Higher Inverse Simpson Index values in graft donor and pretransplant recipient predicted broader posttransplant TCR diversity. Recipient TCR diversity dropped after transplant; expanded clonotypes rose from day 30 to 180.

This table comes from immunoSEQ multiplex PCR, and its TCRdb copy is limited to in-frame clones, with some not included. The sample gives more than 9,000 clones, 50% to 65% of which show up once; approximately 13% is in the top ten. The TCR originated in a female patient between 50 and 59 years old who had an allogeneic stem cell transplant from an unrelated donor, so the T cells may come from the graft donor. Some clones in this sample may be carry-over from other donors' samples. The specimen was peripheral blood mononuclear cells, collected 100 days after allogeneic stem cell transplant. V and J are TRBV6-6 and TRBJ1-2; perhaps TRBD1 as D (6 bases). As DNA, the CDR3 is TGTGCCAGCAGTTCCTTAAACACAGGGATGCATGGCTACACCTTC. This codes for CASSSLNTGMHGYTF.